This TCR beta chain derives from a study of blood T cell repertoires in COVID-19. Study-wide background: The United States, Italy and Spain supplied acute and convalescent COVID-19 samples. T cells, B-cell-depleted T cells, or PBMCs provided the cDNA or gDNA that served as material.

The CDR3 is made up of 17 amino acids. V lost 0 bases, J lost 1 base, and 13 bases lay in between. Germline CDR1 and CDR2: SGHAT and FQNNGV. In the original workflow: Reference gene primer amplification yielded estimated nucleated cell counts. Libraries were prepared by immunoSEQ multiplex PCR; TCRdb keeps only in-frame clonotypes and omits some of them. The DNA was the basis for D and trimming; V, J and clone size are from that table. Here the sample spans 70,000 to 95,000 clones, 80% to 95% being singletons. V and J are TRBV11-2 and TRBJ2-1; TRBD1 might be the D (5 bases). The receptor was isolated from a woman aged 45 to 65 in a cohort sampled during active COVID-19. The sample was peripheral blood. In DNA form, the CDR3 reads TGTGCCAGCAGCTTAGAAGGGGTAGCTACATCCTACAATGAGCAGTTCTTC. Translating gives CASSLEGVATSYNEQFF.